The 26 T cell receptor beta chains below were found in one sample sequenced in a study of T cells in Graves' hyperthyroidism and ophthalmopathy. Amplification yielded TCR beta CDR3 regions, with RNA transcripts as the source. HTBI primers were used for first-round RT-PCR of the TCR CDR3. TCRdb ran MiXCR on the multiplex PCR reads and lists one entry per CDR3 protein. The sample has 280,000 or so distinct CDR3 sequences; about 25% are singletons. The sequenced sample was blood. All receptors come from a man aged 35-49 years with Graves' hyperthyroidism that later progressed to Graves' ophthalmopathy.

The V call is TRBV6-5, the J call TRBJ1-2; tentatively, D is TRBD1 (5 bases). Trimming shortened V by 2 bases and J by 4 bases, and 14 bases separated the two germline ends. Germline lookup yields CDR1 MNHEY and CDR2 SVGAGI. The length of the CDR3 is 15 residues. The CDR3 nucleotides are TGTGCCAGCAGTTACGACAGTGGGTCGGTCTATGGCTACACCTTC. Translation gives CASSYDSGSVYGYTF.

The gene calls are TRBV19 and TRBJ1-5; D unclear. The CDR3 is made up of 12 amino acids. V dropped 4 bases and J dropped 9 bases, with 10 bases sitting between them. In germline, CDR1 is LNHDA, CDR2 SQIVND (reference sequence). The CDR3 region is CASSKGESPQHF. The CDR3 bases are TGTGCCAGTAGTAAAGGCGAATCGCCCCAGCATTTT. Variable domain in full (rest from reference TRBV19 and TRBJ1-5): DGGITQSPKYLFRKEGQNVTLSCEQNLNHDAMYWYRQDPGQGLRLIYYSQIVNDFQKGDIAEGYSVSREKKESFPLTVTSAQKNPTAFYLCASSKGESPQHFGDGTRLSIL.

In its sample, this clonotype was seen once. V gene TRBV12-3 or TRBV12-4 combines with J gene TRBJ2-7, with D hard to call. Trimming cost V 6 bases and J 5 bases, with 11 bases left between them. The CDR3 is 12 amino acids. This CDR3 reads CASSPLVNEQYF. CDR3 nucleotides: TGTGCCAGCAGCCCGCTTGTAAACGAGCAGTACTTC.

This clonotype was seen repeatedly, ten times or more. DNA for the CDR3: TGTGCCTGTTTAAAGGGCGGCGGGTCCTACGAGCAGTACTTC. Its translation is CACLKGGGSYEQYF. V gene TRBV30 combines with J gene TRBJ2-7, with D perhaps TRBD2 (5 bases). Germline CDR1 GTSNPN, CDR2 SVGIG (reference sequence). The V end lost 6 bases, the J end lost 1 base, and 16 bases lay between the germline ends. The CDR3 is 14 amino acids.

The CDR3 protein is CSARDLTEQPQHF. The CDR3 DNA reads TGCAGTGCTAGAGATTTGACAGAACAGCCCCAGCATTTT. The V and J genes are TRBV20-1 and TRBJ1-5; D might be TRBD1 (5 bases). CDR3 size: 13 residues. In germline, CDR1 is DFQATT, CDR2 SNEGSKA (reference sequence). The V end lost 0 bases, the J end lost 7 bases, and 10 bases lay between the germline ends.

This clonotype was detected only once. V usage is TRBV7-9 and J usage is TRBJ1-1; 9 positions agree with TRBD1. This CDR3 comprises 14 residues. With 7 bases clipped from V and 1 base from J, the junction kept 4 bases outside the gene matches. CDR1 is SEHNR, CDR2 FQNEAQ, per germline (reference sequence). CDR3 region: CASKGQGRNTEAFF. The CDR3 nucleotides are TGTGCCAGCAAAGGACAGGGGAGGAACACTGAAGCTTTCTTT.

This clonotype was observed at least ten times. V and J are TRBV12-3 or TRBV12-4 and TRBJ2-7, with D unresolved. CDR3 length: 12 amino acids. V lost 8 bases to trimming and J lost 3 bases, with 11 bases between them. CDR3 region: CASHGEDYEQYF. The DNA of the CDR3 is TGTGCCAGCCATGGGGAAGACTACGAGCAGTACTTC.

This clonotype was counted between two and nine times. The chain is built from TRBV5-1 and TRBJ2-7; 14 bases match TRBD2. The V gene's germline CDR1 is SGHRS and CDR2 YFSETQ. The trim removed 7 bases at V and 5 bases at J, leaving 11 bases unmatched. The CDR3 has 16 residues. CDR3 loop: CASGDRLAGGVHEQYF. The CDR3, as DNA: TGCGCCAGCGGCGATAGACTAGCGGGAGGGGTCCACGAGCAGTACTTC.

Here the CDR3 DNA reads TGTGCCAGCAGCCCCCGCCAACGAAGTGGCAATCAGCCCCAGCATTTT. Amino acids: CASSPRQRSGNQPQHF. This chain links TRBV6-2 or TRBV6-3 with TRBJ1-5, with unresolved D. This CDR3 region has 16 residues. Trimming pared 6 bases from V and 2 bases from J, leaving 17 bases between. CDR1 and CDR2 from the germline V gene are MNHEY and SVGEGT.

CDR3 in amino acids: CASSYGPWTENTEAFF. The CDR3 coding sequence is TGTGCCAGCAGTTACGGACCCTGGACTGAAAACACTGAAGCTTTCTTT. V usage is TRBV6-5 and J usage is TRBJ1-1; D is unresolved. Germline values: CDR1 MNHEY, CDR2 SVGAGI. Trimming cost V 2 bases and J 2 bases, with 15 bases left between them. The CDR3 extends over 16 amino acids.

The rearrangement links TRBV15 to TRBJ2-6; no firm D call. Germline V gene data show CDR1 as LNHNV and CDR2 as YYDKDF (reference sequence). The CDR3 consists of 16 residues. V gave up 4 bases and J gave up 2 bases, with 12 bases separating them. CDR3: CATSTSRRTGANVLTF. As DNA, the CDR3 is TGTGCCACCAGCACCTCACGTCGGACTGGGGCCAACGTCCTGACTTTC.

The table lists this clonotype with many counts. The chain carries TRBV29-1 and TRBJ1-1, with D hard to call. The germline CDR1 and CDR2 sequences are SQVTM and ANQGSEA. V lost 3 bases and J 1 base, leaving 9 bases between the germline ends. CDR3 length: 13 amino acids. CDR3 sequence reads: CSVDHPRNTEAFF. The CDR3 nucleotides are TGCAGCGTTGATCATCCCCGGAACACTGAAGCTTTCTTT.

The sample holds many counts of this clonotype. The chain uses TRBV15 and TRBJ1-1; a weak D match, TRBD1 (6 bases). V gave up 3 bases and J gave up 1 base, with 18 bases separating them. Per the germline V gene, CDR1 is LNHNV and CDR2 is YYDKDF (reference sequence). The CDR3 runs to 17 residues. CDR3: CATSRERLDRGNTEAFF. The CDR3 nucleotides read TGTGCCACCAGCAGGGAACGACTGGACAGAGGGAACACTGAAGCTTTCTTT.

This clonotype was counted ten times or more. This sequence joins TRBV19 and TRBJ2-2, with D unclear. The CDR3 has 14 residues. The V and J ends lost 6 bases and 14 bases respectively, with 22 bases between them. The germline V gene encodes CDR1 LNHDA and CDR2 SQIVND (reference sequence). The CDR3 DNA reads TGTGCCAGTAGGGGCAGAGCGACACCGGTGGGCCTGTTTTTT. Its protein is CASRGRATPVGLFF.

Many counts were recorded for this clonotype. The chain couples TRBV20-1 to TRBJ2-4; TRBD2 matches at 12 bases. The CDR3 is made up of 17 amino acids. Germline CDR1 DFQATT, CDR2 SNEGSKA (reference sequence). The V and J ends lost 6 bases and 3 bases, in that order; junction bases with no gene match: 12. The CDR3 bases are TGCAGTGCCTCGGGACTAGCGGGTACCGTCGTCAAAAACATTCAGTACTTC. This translates into CSASGLAGTVVKNIQYF.

This clonotype was seen ten or more times. V is TRBV5-1 and J is TRBJ1-1; D possibly corresponds to TRBD1 (6 bases). The germline V gene has CDR1 SGHRS and CDR2 YFSETQ. The CDR3 is 17 amino acids. Trimming pared 0 bases from V and 0 bases from J, leaving 15 bases between. This CDR3 reads CASSLAGRTGLNTEAFF. The CDR3, as DNA: TGCGCCAGCAGCTTGGCCGGTAGAACAGGGCTGAACACTGAAGCTTTCTTT.

This chain connects TRBV28 to TRBJ1-1, with a weak D call TRBD1 (6 bases). Trimming took 7 bases from V and 0 from J, leaving 12 bases between them. CDR1 is MDHEN and CDR2 is SYDVKM in the germline V gene. The CDR3 covers 14 residues. For the CDR3, the DNA is TGTGCCAGCACGGGGGCCCCCCTGAACACTGAAGCTTTCTTT. This codes for CASTGAPLNTEAFF.

This clonotype was seen a handful of times. This chain joins TRBV7-2 and TRBJ2-5; 8 bases align to TRBD2. Trimming removed 4 bases from V and 3 bases from J; junction bases left unmatched: 7. CDR3 length: 15 amino acids. The germline CDR1 and CDR2 sequences are SGHTA and FQGNSA. The CDR3 DNA sequence: TGTGCCAGCAGCTGGAACCGGGGGGGCAAAGAGACCCAGTACTTC. This encodes CASSWNRGGKETQYF. The full variable domain, rest sourced from reference TRBV7-2 and TRBJ2-5, is GAGVSQSPSNKVTEKGKDVELRCDPISGHTALYWYRQSLGQGLEFLIYFQGNSAPDKSGLPSDRFSAERTGGSVSTLTIQRTQQEDSAVYLCASSWNRGGKETQYFGPGTRLLVL.

This clonotype was recorded at least ten times. V is TRBV9 and J is TRBJ1-1; tentative D call: TRBD1 (6 bases). The CDR3 consists of 15 residues. Germline V gene lookup returns CDR1 SGDLS and CDR2 YYNGEE. Trimming took off 2 bases at V and 4 bases at J, with 15 bases between the two ends. The CDR3 is CASSVGGRLTTEAFF. The CDR3 DNA is TGTGCCAGCAGCGTGGGGGGCCGATTGACCACTGAAGCTTTCTTT.

The chain is built from TRBV29-1 and TRBJ2-7; TRBD1 agrees at 7 bases. V was pared by 8 bases and J by 1 base, with 5 bases of the junction left unmatched. CDR1 and CDR2 from the germline V gene are SQVTM and ANQGSEA. This CDR3 has 12 amino acids. CDR3 DNA sequence: TGCAGCTCCCGGGACAGTTCCTACGAGCAGTACTTC. This gives the protein CSSRDSSYEQYF.

This clonotype was counted ten times or more. CDR3 bases: TGTGCCAGCAGTTCCGGGGTGTCCTATAATTCACCCCTCCACTTT. It yields the protein CASSSGVSYNSPLHF. The chain is built from TRBV12-3 or TRBV12-4 and TRBJ1-6, with D unresolved. The CDR3 is made up of 15 amino acids. V shed 4 bases and J shed 1 base, with 8 bases lying between them.

This clonotype was recorded many times. V gene TRBV4-1 combines with J gene TRBJ2-7, with 10 bases identical to TRBD1. CDR3 size: 15 residues. CDR1 and CDR2 (germline): MGHRA, YSYEKL. V lost 2 bases to trimming and J lost 1 base; unmatched junction nucleotides: 2. The CDR3 sequence is CASSQTGQGSYEQYF. CDR3 bases: TGCGCCAGCAGCCAAACGGGACAGGGGTCCTACGAGCAGTACTTC.

This clonotype has at least ten counts. The chain carries TRBV7-3 and TRBJ2-7, with 11 bases matching TRBD2. After removal of 5 bases from V and 2 bases from J, the junction contained 5 bases not matched to a gene. Per the germline V gene, CDR1 is SGHTA and CDR2 is FQGTGA. The CDR3 length is 15 residues. The DNA for the CDR3 is TGTGCCAGCAGCGCCGCTAGCGGGAGGCCCTACGAGCAGTACTTC. As protein: CASSAASGRPYEQYF. The whole variable domain, remainder taken from reference TRBV7-3 and TRBJ2-7, is GAGVSQTPSNKVTEKGKYVELRCDPISGHTALYWYRQSLGQGPEFLIYFQGTGAADDSGLPNDRFFAVRPEGSVSTLKIQRTERGDSAVYLCASSAASGRPYEQYFGPGTRLTVT.

The chain combines TRBV12-3 or TRBV12-4 with TRBJ1-2; TRBD1 agrees at 12 bases. CDR3 length equals 14 residues. The trim removed 6 bases at V and 7 bases at J, leaving 6 bases unmatched. The CDR3 coding sequence is TGTGCCAGCAGAGGGGACAGGGGGCCTAGTGGCTACACCTTC. Residues: CASRGDRGPSGYTF.

This clonotype was seen many times. This chain connects TRBV7-2 to TRBJ2-7; perhaps D is TRBD1 or TRBD2 (5 bases each). V lost 4 bases to trimming and J lost 2 bases, with 9 bases between them. Germline assignment: CDR1 SGHTA and CDR2 FQGNSA. This CDR3 spans 13 amino acids. CDR3 sequence reads: CASSWDHAYEQYF. The DNA of the CDR3 is TGTGCCAGCAGCTGGGACCATGCCTACGAGCAGTACTTC. Full variable domain (rest looked up from reference TRBV7-2 and TRBJ2-7): GAGVSQSPSNKVTEKGKDVELRCDPISGHTALYWYRQSLGQGLEFLIYFQGNSAPDKSGLPSDRFSAERTGGSVSTLTIQRTQQEDSAVYLCASSWDHAYEQYFGPGTRLTVT.

This clonotype was observed many times. The rearrangement links TRBV15 to TRBJ2-7; D possibly uses TRBD1 or TRBD2 (6 bases each). Per the germline V gene, CDR1 is LNHNV and CDR2 is YYDKDF (reference sequence). The CDR3 totals 15 residues. Trimming cost V 0 bases and J 9 bases, with 18 bases left between them. CDR3: CATSRDGGHFEGQYF. The CDR3 region has the DNA TGTGCCACCAGCAGAGACGGGGGACATTTCGAGGGGCAGTACTTC.